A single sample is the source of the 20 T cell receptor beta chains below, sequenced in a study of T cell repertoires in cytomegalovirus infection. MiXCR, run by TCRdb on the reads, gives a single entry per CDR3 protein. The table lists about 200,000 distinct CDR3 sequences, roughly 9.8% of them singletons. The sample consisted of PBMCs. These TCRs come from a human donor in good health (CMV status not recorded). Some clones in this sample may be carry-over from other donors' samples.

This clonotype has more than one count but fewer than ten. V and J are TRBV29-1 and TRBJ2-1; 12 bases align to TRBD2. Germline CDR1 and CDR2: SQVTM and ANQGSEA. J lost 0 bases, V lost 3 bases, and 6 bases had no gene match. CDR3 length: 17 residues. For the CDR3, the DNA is TGCAGCGTTGAGGGTTCGACTAGCGGGAGCTCCTACAATGAGCAGTTCTTC. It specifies CSVEGSTSGSSYNEQFF.

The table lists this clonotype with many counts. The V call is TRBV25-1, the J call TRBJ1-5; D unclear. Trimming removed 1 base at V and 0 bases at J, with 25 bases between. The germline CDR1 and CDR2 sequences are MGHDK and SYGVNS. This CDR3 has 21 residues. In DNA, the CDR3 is TGTGCCAGCAGTGAATGGTGCTATGGTGGGAGGACGGAGGATAGCAATCAGCCCCAGCATTTT. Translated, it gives CASSEWCYGGRTEDSNQPQHF.

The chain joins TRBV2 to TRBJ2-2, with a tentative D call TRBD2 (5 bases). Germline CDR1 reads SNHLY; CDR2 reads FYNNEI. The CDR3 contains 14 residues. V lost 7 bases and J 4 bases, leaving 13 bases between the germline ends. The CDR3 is CASKRMVGTGELFF. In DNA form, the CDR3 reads TGTGCCAGCAAGCGGATGGTCGGCACCGGGGAGCTGTTTTTT.

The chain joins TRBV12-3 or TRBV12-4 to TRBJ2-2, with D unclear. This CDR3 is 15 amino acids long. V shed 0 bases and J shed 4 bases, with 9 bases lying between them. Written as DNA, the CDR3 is TGTGCCAGCAGTTTAGCACCACGGTTCACCGGGGAGCTGTTTTTT. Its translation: CASSLAPRFTGELFF.

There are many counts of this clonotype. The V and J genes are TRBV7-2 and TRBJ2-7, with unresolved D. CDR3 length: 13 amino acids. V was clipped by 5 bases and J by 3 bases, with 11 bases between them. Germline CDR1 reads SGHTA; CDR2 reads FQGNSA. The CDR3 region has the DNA TGTGCCAGCAGCAACTCCCCGAACTACGAGCAGTACTTC. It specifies CASSNSPNYEQYF.

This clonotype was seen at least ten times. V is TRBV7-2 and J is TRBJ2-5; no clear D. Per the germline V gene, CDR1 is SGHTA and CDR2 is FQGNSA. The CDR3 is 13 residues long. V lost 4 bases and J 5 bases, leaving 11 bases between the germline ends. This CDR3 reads CASSSSVGETQYF. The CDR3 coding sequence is TGTGCCAGCAGCTCCTCCGTCGGGGAGACCCAGTACTTC.

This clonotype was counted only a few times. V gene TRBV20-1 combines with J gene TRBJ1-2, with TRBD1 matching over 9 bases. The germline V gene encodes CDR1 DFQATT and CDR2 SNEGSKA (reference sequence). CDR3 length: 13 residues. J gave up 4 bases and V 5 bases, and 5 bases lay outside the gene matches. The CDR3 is CSAGTGTAYGYTF. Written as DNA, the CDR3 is TGCAGTGCTGGGACAGGGACGGCCTATGGCTACACCTTC.

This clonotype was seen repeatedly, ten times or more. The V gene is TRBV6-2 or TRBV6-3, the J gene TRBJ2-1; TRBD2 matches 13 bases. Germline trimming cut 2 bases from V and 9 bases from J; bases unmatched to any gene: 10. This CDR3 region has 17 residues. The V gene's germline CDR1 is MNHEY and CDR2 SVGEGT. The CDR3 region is CASSYARTSGSSGEQFF. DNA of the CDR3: TGTGCCAGCAGTTACGCTCGGACTAGCGGGAGTAGTGGTGAGCAGTTCTTC.

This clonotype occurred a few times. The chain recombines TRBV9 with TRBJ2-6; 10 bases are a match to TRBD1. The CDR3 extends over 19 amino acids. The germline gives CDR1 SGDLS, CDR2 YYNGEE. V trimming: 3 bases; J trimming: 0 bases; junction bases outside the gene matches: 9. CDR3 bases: TGTGCCAGCAGCGCCCAGCCGGGACAGGGGTCCTCTGGGGCCAACGTCCTGACTTTC. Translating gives CASSAQPGQGSSGANVLTF. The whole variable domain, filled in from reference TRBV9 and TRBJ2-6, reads DSGVTQTPKHLITATGQRVTLRCSPRSGDLSVYWYQQSLDQGLQFLIQYYNGEERAKGNILERFSAQQFPDLHSELNLSSLELGDSALYFCASSAQPGQGSSGANVLTFGAGSRLTVL.

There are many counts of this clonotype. CDR3 nucleotide sequence: TGTGCCAGCAGCTCTCCGGCCGATACGCAGTATTTT. Its protein product is CASSSPADTQYF. The V and J genes are TRBV7-2 and TRBJ2-3, with D uncertain. Per the germline V gene, CDR1 is SGHTA and CDR2 is FQGNSA. The CDR3 is made up of 12 amino acids. Trimming left V 4 bases short and J 6 bases short, with 8 bases between.

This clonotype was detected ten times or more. The CDR3 reads CSASGLLAVSYNEQFF. The CDR3 DNA follows: TGCAGTGCTAGCGGGTTACTAGCGGTTTCCTACAATGAGCAGTTCTTC. V is TRBV20-1 and J is TRBJ2-1, with 8 positions matching TRBD2. J gave up 1 base and V 3 bases, and 8 bases lay outside the gene matches. Germline V gene sequence: CDR1 DFQATT, CDR2 SNEGSKA (reference sequence). The CDR3 sequence is 16 residues long.

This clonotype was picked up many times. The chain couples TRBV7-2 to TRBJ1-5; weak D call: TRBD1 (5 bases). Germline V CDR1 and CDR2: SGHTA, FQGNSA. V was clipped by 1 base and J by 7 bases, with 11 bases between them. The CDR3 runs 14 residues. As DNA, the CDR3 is TGTGCCAGCAGCTTAGACCGGGACTTCCAGCCCCAGCATTTT. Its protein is CASSLDRDFQPQHF.

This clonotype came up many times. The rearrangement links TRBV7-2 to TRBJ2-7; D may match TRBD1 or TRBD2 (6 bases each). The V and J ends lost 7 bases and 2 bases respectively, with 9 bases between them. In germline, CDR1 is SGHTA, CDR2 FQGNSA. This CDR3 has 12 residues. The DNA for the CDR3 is TGTGCCAGCATAGGGGGGACCTACGAGCAGTACTTC. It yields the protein CASIGGTYEQYF.

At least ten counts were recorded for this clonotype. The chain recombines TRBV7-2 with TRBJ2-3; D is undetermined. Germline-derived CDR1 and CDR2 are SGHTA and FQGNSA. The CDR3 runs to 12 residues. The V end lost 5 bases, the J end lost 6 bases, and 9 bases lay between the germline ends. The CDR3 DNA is TGTGCCAGCAGCACCTTCTTGGATACGCAGTATTTT. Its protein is CASSTFLDTQYF.

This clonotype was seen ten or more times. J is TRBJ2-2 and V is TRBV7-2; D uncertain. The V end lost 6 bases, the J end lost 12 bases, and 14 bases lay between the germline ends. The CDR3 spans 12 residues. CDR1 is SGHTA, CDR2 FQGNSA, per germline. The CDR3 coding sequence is TGTGCCAGCAGGGCGCAGGTGGCCAAGCTGTTTTTT. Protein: CASRAQVAKLFF.

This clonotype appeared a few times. The CDR3 bases are TGTGCCAGCAAAAGTGACCGGAACACTGAAGCTTTCTTT. Translation: CASKSDRNTEAFF. This chain links TRBV2 with TRBJ1-1; D is undetermined. V was clipped by 7 bases and J by 1 base, with 10 bases between them. The V gene's germline CDR1 is SNHLY and CDR2 FYNNEI. This CDR3 contains 13 residues.

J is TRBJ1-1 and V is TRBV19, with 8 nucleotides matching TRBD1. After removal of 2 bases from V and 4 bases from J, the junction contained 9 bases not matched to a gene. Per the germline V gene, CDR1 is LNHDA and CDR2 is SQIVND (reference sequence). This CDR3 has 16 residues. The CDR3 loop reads CASSILTGTGSTEAFF. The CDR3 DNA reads TGTGCCAGTAGTATATTAACCGGGACAGGATCCACTGAAGCTTTCTTT.

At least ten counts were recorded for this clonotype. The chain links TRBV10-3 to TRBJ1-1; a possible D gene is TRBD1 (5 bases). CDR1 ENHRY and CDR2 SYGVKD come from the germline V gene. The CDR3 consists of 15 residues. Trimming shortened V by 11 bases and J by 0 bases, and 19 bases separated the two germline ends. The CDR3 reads CASRAAGAMNTEAFF. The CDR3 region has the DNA TGTGCCTCCCGGGCGGCCGGGGCCATGAACACTGAAGCTTTCTTT.

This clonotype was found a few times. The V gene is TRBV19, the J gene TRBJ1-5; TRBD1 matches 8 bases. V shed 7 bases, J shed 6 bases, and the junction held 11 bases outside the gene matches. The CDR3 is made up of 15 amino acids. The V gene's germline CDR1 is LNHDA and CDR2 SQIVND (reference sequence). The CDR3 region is CASIPGPGGVQPQHF. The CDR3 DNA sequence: TGTGCCAGTATCCCCGGGCCAGGGGGCGTTCAGCCCCAGCATTTT.

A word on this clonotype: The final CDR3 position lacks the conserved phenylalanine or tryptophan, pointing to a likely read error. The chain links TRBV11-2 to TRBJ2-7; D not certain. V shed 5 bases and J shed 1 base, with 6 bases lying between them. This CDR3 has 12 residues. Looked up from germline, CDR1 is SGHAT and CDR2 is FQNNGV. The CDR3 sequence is CASSLFSYEQYI. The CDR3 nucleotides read TGTGCCAGCAGCCTTTTTTCCTACGAGCAGTACATC.